Listed below are T cell receptor beta chains from one sample, sequenced in a study of beta chain features in type 1 diabetes. Here immunoSEQ multiplex PCR was the method, and the copy in TCRdb shows in-frame clones only, minus some. The sample records roughly 290,000 clones, 7% to 9% being singletons. The material sequenced was central memory CD4+ T cells from blood. Receptor source: a woman between 18 and 30 years old in good health. Both conserved end residues are part of each CDR3. D genes are given only for firm matches. Part of the rows lack a size; the others show once, few, many or a class for expanded clones.

CDR3nt: TGTGCCAGCAGCTTGTTTCGCGAGCAGTACTTC
CDR3aa: CASSLFREQYF
abundance: few
v_gene: TRBV5-8
d_gene: -
j_gene: TRBJ2-7

CDR3nt: TGCGCCAGCCTCCCCGCCGGTCGGGCTAGCGGGGGGGCTAAAGCGTTCTTC
CDR3aa: CASLPAGRASGGAKAFF
abundance: few
v_gene: TRBV4-1
d_gene: TRBD2
j_gene: TRBJ2-1

CDR3nt: TGTGCCAGCTCACCATCGGGACAGGGCACAGGGGAGACCCAGTACTTC
CDR3aa: CASSPSGQGTGETQYF
abundance: few
v_gene: TRBV18
d_gene: TRBD1
j_gene: TRBJ2-5

CDR3nt: TGTGCCAGCAGCTCCGGACTAGCGGGTTCCTACGAGCAGTACTTC
CDR3aa: CASSSGLAGSYEQYF
abundance: few
v_gene: TRBV7-2
d_gene: TRBD2
j_gene: TRBJ2-7

CDR3nt: TGCGCCAGCAGCTTGGTTCTTAATGAGCAGTTCTTC
CDR3aa: CASSLVLNEQFF
abundance: few
v_gene: TRBV5-1
d_gene: -
j_gene: TRBJ2-1

CDR3nt: TGTGCCAGCCTGGACCTCGCCAACTATGGCTACACCTTC
CDR3aa: CASLDLANYGYTF
abundance: many
v_gene: TRBV7-9
d_gene: -
j_gene: TRBJ1-2

CDR3nt: TGTGCCAGCAGTGAACGGGCGACTATAGCCAAAAACATTCAGTACTTC
CDR3aa: CASSERATIAKNIQYF
abundance: many
v_gene: TRBV2
d_gene: -
j_gene: TRBJ2-4

CDR3nt: TGCGCCAGCAGCCAAGAAGTAGGGGGAGGGGATGAAAAACTGTTTTTT
CDR3aa: CASSQEVGGGDEKLFF
abundance: few
v_gene: TRBV4-3
d_gene: -
j_gene: TRBJ1-4

CDR3nt: TGTGCCAGCAGCCCTCAGACAGGGTCCAATGAGCAGTTCTTC
CDR3aa: CASSPQTGSNEQFF
abundance: -
v_gene: TRBV9
d_gene: TRBD1
j_gene: TRBJ2-1

CDR3nt: TGTTCCAGCAGCTTAGGGGCACTCAAGAACACCGGGGAGCTGTTTTTT
CDR3aa: CSSSLGALKNTGELFF
abundance: -
v_gene: TRBV7-9
d_gene: -
j_gene: TRBJ2-2

CDR3nt: TGTGCCAGCAGCTTTCCCGACAGAATAGGGGGCTACACCTTC
CDR3aa: CASSFPDRIGGYTF
abundance: few
v_gene: TRBV11-2
d_gene: -
j_gene: TRBJ1-2

CDR3nt: TGTGCCAGCAGCCCCGACAGCGGGCAAGAGACCCAGTACTTC
CDR3aa: CASSPDSGQETQYF
abundance: few
v_gene: TRBV5-4
d_gene: -
j_gene: TRBJ2-5

CDR3nt: TGTGCCAGCTCACCAATGGGTCATGGCTACACCTTC
CDR3aa: CASSPMGHGYTF
abundance: -
v_gene: TRBV18
d_gene: -
j_gene: TRBJ1-2

CDR3nt: TGCGCCAGCAGCTTGGACCGGTCCCTGGGTGGCTACACCTTC
CDR3aa: CASSLDRSLGGYTF
abundance: few
v_gene: TRBV5-1
d_gene: -
j_gene: TRBJ1-2

CDR3nt: TGTGCCAGCAGCGCTTCGCACTACAGGGCCGTGACTGAAGCTTTCTTT
CDR3aa: CASSASHYRAVTEAFF
abundance: -
v_gene: TRBV7-2
d_gene: -
j_gene: TRBJ1-1

CDR3nt: TGTGCCAGCAGCTTAGCTGGGTATACTAGCACAGATACGCAGTATTTT
CDR3aa: CASSLAGYTSTDTQYF
abundance: many
v_gene: TRBV11-3
d_gene: -
j_gene: TRBJ2-3

CDR3nt: TGTGCCAGCAGCCCCCATAAACTACAGGTATCAACTAACTATGGCTACACCTTC
CDR3aa: CASSPHKLQVSTNYGYTF
abundance: few
v_gene: TRBV4-2
d_gene: -
j_gene: TRBJ1-2

CDR3nt: TGTGCCAGCGGTCTCGGCCAAGAGACCCAGTACTTC
CDR3aa: CASGLGQETQYF
abundance: -
v_gene: TRBV2
d_gene: -
j_gene: TRBJ2-5

CDR3nt: TGTGCCAGCAGGTTACAGGGATCGGCAGATACGCAGTATTTT
CDR3aa: CASRLQGSADTQYF
abundance: few
v_gene: TRBV6-1
d_gene: -
j_gene: TRBJ2-3

CDR3nt: TGTGCCAGCAGCTTAGAGGTCGGACACAATGAGCAGTTCTTC
CDR3aa: CASSLEVGHNEQFF
abundance: many
v_gene: TRBV7-2
d_gene: -
j_gene: TRBJ2-1

CDR3nt: -
CDR3aa: CASSQDLLGTGAVNTEAFF
abundance: -
v_gene: TRBV14
d_gene: -
j_gene: TRBJ1-1

CDR3nt: TGTGCCAGTGGATCCCGGGCAGGCGGTAACATTCAGTACTTC
CDR3aa: CASGSRAGGNIQYF
abundance: few
v_gene: TRBV19
d_gene: -
j_gene: TRBJ2-4

CDR3nt: TGTGCCAGCAGCACCGGTACAGGTCCAAATGAAAAACTGTTTTTT
CDR3aa: CASSTGTGPNEKLFF
abundance: -
v_gene: TRBV7-2
d_gene: -
j_gene: TRBJ1-4

CDR3nt: TGTGCCAGCAGCCTCCGGGCCTACACAGATACGCAGTATTTT
CDR3aa: CASSLRAYTDTQYF
abundance: -
v_gene: TRBV7-2
d_gene: -
j_gene: TRBJ2-3

CDR3nt: TGTGCCAGCAGCTCCCGGGACAGGGGGCCTAATTCACCCCTCCACTTT
CDR3aa: CASSSRDRGPNSPLHF
abundance: -
v_gene: TRBV7-2
d_gene: TRBD1
j_gene: TRBJ1-6

CDR3nt: TGTGCCAGCAGTTACTACGGACAGGGCCACGGGACGCAGTATTTT
CDR3aa: CASSYYGQGHGTQYF
abundance: -
v_gene: TRBV6-5
d_gene: TRBD1
j_gene: TRBJ2-3